This T cell receptor (beta chain) was identified during a study of cytomegalovirus exposure and HLA in healthy donors. The PCR was carried out with 60 Vbeta primers and 13 Jbeta primers. Profiling relied on immunoSEQ multiplex PCR, and the TCRdb table lists in-frame clones only, not all of them. The data contain about 130,000 clones, around nine tenths of them seen just once; the ten biggest clones take up more than 4.5%. The CDR3 extends over 12 amino acids. Germline trimming cut 4 bases from V and 6 bases from J; bases unmatched to any gene: 1. Looked up from germline, CDR1 is MGHRA and CDR2 is YSYEKL.

The receptor's source is a woman aged 25 to 39 in good health and CMV-seronegative. Sequencing was carried out using PBMCs. The rearrangement joins TRBV4-1 to TRBJ1-1; 8 bases line up with TRBD1. For the CDR3, the DNA is TGCGCCAGCAGCCGACAGGGGTCTGAAGCTTTCTTT. This encodes CASSRQGSEAFF.